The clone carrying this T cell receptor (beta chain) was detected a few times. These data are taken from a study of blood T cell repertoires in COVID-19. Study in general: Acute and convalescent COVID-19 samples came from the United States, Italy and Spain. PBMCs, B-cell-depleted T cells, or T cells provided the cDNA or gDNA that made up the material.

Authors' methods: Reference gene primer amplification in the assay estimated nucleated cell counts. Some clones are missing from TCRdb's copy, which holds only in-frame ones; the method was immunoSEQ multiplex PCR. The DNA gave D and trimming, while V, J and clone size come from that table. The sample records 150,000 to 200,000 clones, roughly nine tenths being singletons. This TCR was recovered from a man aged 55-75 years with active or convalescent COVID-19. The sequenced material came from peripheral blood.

The CDR3 sequence: CASSEGSRGQGSSPLHF. CDR3 in DNA: TGTGCCAGCAGTGAAGGTAGTAGGGGGCAGGGATCATCACCCCTCCACTTT. The chain carries TRBV6-1 and TRBJ1-6; TRBD1 aligns across 7 bases. CDR1 and CDR2 (germline): MNHNS, SASEGT. V dropped 1 base and J dropped 10; count of bases not matched to a gene: 13. The CDR3 is made up of 17 amino acids.